A selection of T cell receptor beta chains follows, all from one sample in a study of control samples from healthy donors and cancer patients. Assay used: immunoSEQ multiplex PCR; TCRdb lists only in-frame clones, some missing. In the table there are 100,000 to 150,000 clones, 87% of which are singletons. Sequenced material: blood. These receptors were taken from a man between 40 and 49 years old in good health. CDR3s include the opening cysteine and the closing phenylalanine or tryptophan. The D gene is left open where the match is weak. Size is stated for part of the rows, as once, few or many counts, or as a class when the clone is expanded.

j_gene | v_gene | abundance | d_gene | CDR3aa | CDR3nt
TRBJ1-3 | TRBV2 | NA | NA | CASSVGVSGNTIYF | TGTGCCAGCAGTGTGGGGGTCTCTGGAAACACCATATATTTT
TRBJ2-3 | TRBV5-1 | NA | NA | CASSLVLQGTATDTQYF | TGCGCCAGCAGCTTGGTACTACAGGGTACCGCCACAGATACGCAGTATTTT
TRBJ1-1 | TRBV5-1 | once | TRBD1 | CASSKGTGGNTEAFF | TGCGCCAGCAGCAAAGGGACAGGGGGGAACACTGAAGCTTTCTTT
TRBJ1-2 | TRBV7-2 | many | NA | CASSFGVNYGYTF | TGTGCCAGCAGCTTCGGGGTTAACTATGGCTACACCTTC
TRBJ2-5 | TRBV18 | NA | NA | CASSPQGGETQYF | TGTGCCAGCTCACCCCAAGGGGGAGAGACCCAGTACTTC
TRBJ1-5 | TRBV19 | NA | TRBD1 | CASSISQGASQPQHF | TGTGCCAGTAGTATATCACAGGGGGCAAGTCAGCCCCAGCATTTT
TRBJ1-3 | TRBV7-8 | NA | NA | CASSSGDVGNTIYF | TGTGCCAGCAGCTCAGGGGATGTGGGAAACACCATATATTTT
TRBJ2-7 | TRBV5-1 | NA | NA | CASSLLPEGTYEQYF | TGCGCCAGCAGCTTACTACCAGAAGGAACCTACGAGCAGTACTTC
TRBJ1-2 | TRBV3-1/TRBV3-2 | NA | TRBD1 | CASSQRGTGFYGYTF | TGTGCCAGCAGCCAAAGAGGGACAGGATTCTATGGCTACACCTTC
TRBJ2-7 | TRBV3-1/TRBV3-2 | NA | TRBD1 | CASSQRQGISYEQYF | TGTGCCAGCAGCCAAAGACAGGGTATCTCCTACGAGCAGTACTTC
TRBJ2-7 | TRBV25-1 | NA | NA | CASRASWRSYEQYF | TGTGCCAGCAGAGCGAGCTGGCGGTCCTACGAGCAGTACTTC
TRBJ1-1 | TRBV5-6 | NA | TRBD1 | CASSFNTGEPEAFF | TGTGCCAGCAGCTTTAATACAGGGGAACCTGAAGCTTTCTTT
TRBJ1-4 | TRBV30 | once | TRBD1 | CAWREAGGAIGGKLFF | TGTGCCTGGAGGGAGGCAGGGGGCGCCATAGGAGGAAAACTGTTTTTT
TRBJ1-1 | TRBV6-2/TRBV6-3 | NA | NA | CASSYSGISGTEAFF | TGTGCCAGCAGTTACAGTGGGATCTCGGGGACTGAAGCTTTCTTT
TRBJ2-7 | TRBV29-1 | NA | NA | CSVATGKPYEQYF | TGCAGCGTCGCAACAGGGAAACCCTACGAGCAGTACTTC
TRBJ1-1 | TRBV7-3 | NA | NA | CASSLWGGATEAFF | TGTGCCAGCAGCTTATGGGGAGGGGCCACTGAAGCTTTCTTT
TRBJ2-6 | TRBV6-5 | NA | NA | CASSRGDGANVLTF | TGTGCCAGCAGCCGAGGGGATGGGGCCAACGTCCTGACTTTC
TRBJ1-5 | TRBV12-2 | NA | NA | CASRLARPLIDRENQPQHF | TGTGCAAGTCGCTTAGCGAGGCCACTAATTGATAGGGAAAATCAGCCCCAGCATTTT
TRBJ1-1 | TRBV6-5 | NA | NA | CASGGVWAFF | TGTGCCAGCGGGGGAGTTTGGGCTTTCTTT
TRBJ1-4 | TRBV6-5 | NA | NA | CASSYSRGYGEKLFF | TGTGCCAGCAGTTACTCACGGGGGTACGGTGAAAAACTGTTTTTT
TRBJ2-2 | TRBV5-8 | NA | NA | CASSGRGSATGELFF | TGTGCCAGCAGCGGCCGGGGCTCGGCTACCGGGGAGCTGTTTTTT
TRBJ2-5 | TRBV29-1 | NA | TRBD1 | CSAGQVETQYF | TGCAGCGCGGGACAGGTGGAGACCCAGTACTTC
TRBJ1-1 | TRBV6-5 | once | NA | CASTINSQGTEAFF | TGTGCCAGCACTATAAATTCTCAGGGAACTGAAGCTTTCTTT
TRBJ2-7 | TRBV6-1 | NA | TRBD2 | CASSELLAGASYEQYF | TGTGCCAGCAGTGAATTACTAGCGGGGGCCTCCTACGAGCAGTACTTC
TRBJ1-3 | TRBV6-2/TRBV6-3 | NA | NA | CASSLRGTGNTIYF | TGTGCCAGCAGTCTTAGAGGAACTGGAAACACCATATATTTT
TRBJ2-7 | TRBV18 | NA | NA | CASSPVSTYEQYF | TGTGCCAGCTCACCAGTAAGTACCTACGAGCAGTACTTC
TRBJ2-2 | TRBV4-3 | once | TRBD1 | CASSQGRGQSGELFF | TGCGCCAGCAGCCAGGGCAGGGGGCAATCCGGGGAGCTGTTTTTT
TRBJ2-1 | TRBV9 | NA | TRBD2 | CASSVLDLAGGPYNEQFF | TGTGCCAGCAGCGTACTCGACTTAGCGGGGGGCCCTTACAATGAGCAGTTCTTC
TRBJ2-3 | TRBV24-1 | NA | TRBD2 | CATSDFSGGNTDTQYF | TGTGCCACCAGTGATTTTTCGGGGGGGAACACAGATACGCAGTATTTT
TRBJ2-7 | TRBV29-1 | once | NA | CSVERGGSGNHEQYF | TGCAGCGTGGAAAGGGGGGGAAGTGGCAATCACGAGCAGTACTTC
TRBJ2-1 | TRBV5-1 | once | NA | CASSLDWGSNNEQFF | TGCGCCAGCAGCTTGGATTGGGGTAGTAACAATGAGCAGTTCTTC
TRBJ1-2 | TRBV9 | NA | TRBD1 | CASSSLQGVGYGYTF | TGTGCCAGCAGCAGCCTACAGGGGGTAGGTTATGGCTACACCTTC
TRBJ1-5 | TRBV7-2 | many | TRBD1 | CASSAYLWTGTGNQPQHF | TGTGCCAGCAGCGCCTATCTTTGGACAGGGACCGGCAATCAGCCCCAGCATTTT
TRBJ2-1 | TRBV9 | NA | NA | CASSVVFPITAAYNEQFF | TGTGCCAGCAGCGTAGTTTTCCCCATCACCGCCGCATACAATGAGCAGTTCTTC
TRBJ2-3 | TRBV11-3 | NA | TRBD2 | CASSLRGGGPDTQYF | TGTGCCAGCAGCCTTAGGGGCGGGGGGCCGGATACGCAGTATTTT
TRBJ2-5 | TRBV6-2/TRBV6-3 | NA | TRBD1 | CASSNTGVPGETQYF | TGTGCCAGCAGCAATACAGGGGTCCCGGGGGAGACCCAGTACTTC
TRBJ2-7 | TRBV2 | NA | NA | CASSEELGPTEQYF | TGTGCCAGCAGTGAAGAACTCGGGCCGACCGAGCAGTACTTC
TRBJ1-5 | TRBV25-1 | NA | TRBD1 | CASSAGGHHNQPQHF | TGTGCCAGCAGTGCAGGGGGCCATCACAATCAGCCCCAGCATTTT
TRBJ2-1 | TRBV9 | NA | NA | CASSVAGGTVNEQFF | TGTGCCAGCAGCGTAGCGGGGGGGACAGTTAATGAGCAGTTCTTC
TRBJ1-1 | TRBV12-3/TRBV12-4 | NA | NA | CASRNSNTEAFF | TGTGCCAGCCGGAATTCTAACACTGAAGCTTTCTTT
TRBJ1-1 | TRBV24-1 | NA | NA | CATSDQGMNTEAFF | TGTGCCACCAGTGATCAGGGGATGAACACTGAAGCTTTCTTT